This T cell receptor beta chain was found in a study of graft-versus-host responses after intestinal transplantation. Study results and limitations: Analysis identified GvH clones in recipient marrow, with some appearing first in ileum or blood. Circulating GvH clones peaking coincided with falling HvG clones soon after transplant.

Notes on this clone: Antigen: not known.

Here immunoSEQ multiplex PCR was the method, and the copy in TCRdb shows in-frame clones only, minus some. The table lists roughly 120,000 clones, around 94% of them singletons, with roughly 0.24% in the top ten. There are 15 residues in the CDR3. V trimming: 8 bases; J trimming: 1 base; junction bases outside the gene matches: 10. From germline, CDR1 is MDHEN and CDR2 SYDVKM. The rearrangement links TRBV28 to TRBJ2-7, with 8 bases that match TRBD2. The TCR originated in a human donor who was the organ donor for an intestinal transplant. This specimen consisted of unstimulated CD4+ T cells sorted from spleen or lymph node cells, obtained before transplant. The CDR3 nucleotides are TGTGCCAGCCTGGAGGCGGGAGGTGGTTCCTACGAGCAGTACTTC. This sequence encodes CASLEAGGGSYEQYF.